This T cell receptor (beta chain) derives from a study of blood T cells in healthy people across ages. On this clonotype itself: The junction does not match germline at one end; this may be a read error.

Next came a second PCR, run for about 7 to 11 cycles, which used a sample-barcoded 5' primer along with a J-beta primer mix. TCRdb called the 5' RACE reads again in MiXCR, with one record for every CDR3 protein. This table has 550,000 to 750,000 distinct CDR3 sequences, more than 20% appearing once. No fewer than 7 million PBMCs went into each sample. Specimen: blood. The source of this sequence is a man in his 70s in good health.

CDR3 in DNA: TGTGCCAGCAGTTGGAGCGGGAGCCCTTACAATGAGCAGTCCTTC. As protein: CASSWSGSPYNEQSF. The rearrangement joins TRBV6-2 or TRBV6-3 to TRBJ2-1; TRBD2 matches at 8 bases. This CDR3 is built from 15 residues. Germline loops: CDR1 MNHEY, CDR2 SVGEGT.